The 5 T cell receptor beta chains given below trace back to one sample, sequenced in a study of cytomegalovirus exposure and HLA in healthy donors. The PCR ran on 60 Vbeta and 13 Jbeta primers. Using immunoSEQ multiplex PCR, the repertoire was profiled, and TCRdb retains in-frame clones only, with some absent. The sample shows about 150,000 clones, approximately 71% of them seen only once. Sequencing was done on a sample of PBMCs. The receptors shown here come from a woman under 30 in good health and CMV-seropositive.

The chain has TRBV7-9 and TRBJ1-2; 8 nucleotides line up with TRBD1. The ends lost 3 bases at V and 6 bases at J; junction bases unmatched: 12. The CDR3 is made up of 16 amino acids. CDR1 and CDR2 from the germline V gene are SEHNR and FQNEAQ (reference sequence). CDR3 DNA: TGTGCCAGCAGCTTTGTTGGACAGGGAAAATCTGATGGCTACACCTTC. Translation gives CASSFVGQGKSDGYTF. The variable domain in full, completed from reference TRBV7-9 and TRBJ1-2, reads DTGVSQNPRHKITKRGQNVTFRCDPISEHNRLYWYRQTLGQGPEFLTYFQNEAQLEKSRLLSDRFSAERPKGSFSTLEIQRTEQGDSAMYLCASSFVGQGKSDGYTFGSGTRLTVV.

The V call is TRBV7-9, the J call TRBJ1-1, with 7 bases identical to TRBD1. The J segment lost 0 bases and the V segment lost 5 bases, leaving 3 bases of the junction unmatched. CDR3 size: 14 residues. Per the germline V gene, CDR1 is SEHNR and CDR2 is FQNEAQ (reference sequence). In nucleotides, the CDR3 is TGTGCCAGCAGCCCGACAGGGTTGAACACTGAAGCTTTCTTT. Amino acids: CASSPTGLNTEAFF.

The chain employs TRBV2 and TRBJ2-1, with 7 bases aligning to TRBD1. This CDR3 is built from 13 residues. CDR1 and CDR2 from the germline V gene are SNHLY and FYNNEI. The ends lost 2 bases at V and 13 bases at J; junction bases unmatched: 8. Written as DNA, the CDR3 is TGTGCCAGCAGTGAAATAGCCGGGACAGTACAGTTCTTC. It translates to CASSEIAGTVQFF. The complete variable domain, with remaining parts taken from reference TRBV2 and TRBJ2-1, reads EPEVTQTPSHQVTQMGQEVILRCVPISNHLYFYWYRQILGQKVEFLVSFYNNEISEKSEIFDDQFSVERPDGSNFTLKIRSTKLEDSAMYFCASSEIAGTVQFFGPGTRLTVL.

The CDR3 region has the DNA TGTGCCAGCAGCTTTGGAACCCAGGGGCAAGAGACCCAGTACTTC. Its translation is CASSFGTQGQETQYF. The chain recombines TRBV7-9 with TRBJ2-5; possible D gene TRBD1, 6 bases. V lost 3 bases and J 2 bases, leaving 13 bases between the germline ends. Germline values: CDR1 SEHNR, CDR2 FQNEAQ (reference sequence). The CDR3 spans 15 residues.

The J gene is TRBJ2-3, the V gene TRBV28, with TRBD2 matching 7 bases. Germline V lookup: CDR1 MDHEN, CDR2 SYDVKM. V shed 2 bases and J 3 bases; nucleotides not matched to a gene: 8. The CDR3 contains 16 residues. The CDR3 DNA sequence: TGTGCCAGCAGTTTAGGGGGGGTAAAAAGTACAGATACGCAGTATTTT. Encoded protein: CASSLGGVKSTDTQYF.